The 12 T cell receptor beta chains listed next were all sequenced from one sample in a study of T cells in Graves' hyperthyroidism and ophthalmopathy. The TCR beta CDR3 regions underwent amplification using RNA transcripts as the source. When the TCR CDR3 underwent first-round RT-PCR, the HTBI primer set was used. Each CDR3 protein gets one entry after TCRdb re-called the multiplex PCR reads with MiXCR. This table has fewer than 40,000 distinct CDR3 sequences, about 50% appearing once. Sequencing input: blood. These receptors all come from a middle-aged man with Graves' ophthalmopathy.

In this sample, this clonotype turned up many times. Being one base from a much bigger clone, this may be a read error. The V and J genes are TRBV20-1 and TRBJ1-2; possibly TRBD1 for D (6 bases). The V and J ends lost 6 bases and 7 bases respectively, with 18 bases between them. The CDR3 has 13 residues. From germline, CDR1 is DFQATT and CDR2 SNEGSKA (reference sequence). The CDR3 bases are TGCAGTGCCCGGGACGGGGGCTCGGGTGGCTACACCTTC. Residues: CSARDGGSGGYTF.

This chain links TRBV11-2 with TRBJ2-2, with TRBD1 matching over 7 bases. Germline V gene lookup returns CDR1 SGHAT and CDR2 FQNNGV. The trim removed 4 bases at V and 5 bases at J, leaving 4 bases unmatched. The CDR3 is made up of 14 amino acids. DNA for the CDR3: TGTGCCAGCAGCTCGGCAGGGGGAACCGGGGAGCTGTTTTTT. Amino acid sequence: CASSSAGGTGELFF.

The chain couples TRBV20-1 to TRBJ1-2; possible D gene TRBD1, 5 bases. The CDR3 is made up of 12 amino acids. Germline V lookup: CDR1 DFQATT, CDR2 SNEGSKA (reference sequence). V dropped 3 bases and J dropped 4 bases, with 9 bases sitting between them. CDR3 nucleotide sequence: TGCAGTGCTAGTCGGCAGGGCTATGGCTACACCTTC. Translated: CSASRQGYGYTF.

This clonotype has at least ten counts. V gene TRBV20-1 combines with J gene TRBJ2-7; 9 bases line up with TRBD1. The trim removed 7 bases at V and 6 bases at J, leaving 16 bases unmatched. Looked up from germline, CDR1 is DFQATT and CDR2 is SNEGSKA (reference sequence). The CDR3 is made up of 15 amino acids. DNA for the CDR3: TGCAGTGGCCAAATCGATGGGGACAGGGTCTCCGAGCAGTACTTC. Amino acid sequence: CSGQIDGDRVSEQYF.

This clonotype was observed at least ten times. This rearrangement joins TRBV28 to TRBJ2-3, with unresolved D. This CDR3 has 12 residues. V lost 6 bases, J lost 2 bases, and 6 bases lay in between. The germline CDR1 and CDR2 sequences are MDHEN and SYDVKM. In DNA form, the CDR3 reads TGTGCCAGCAGAGACCCCACAGATACGCAGTATTTT. Residues: CASRDPTDTQYF.

This clonotype came up many times. This chain connects TRBV9 to TRBJ2-2; tentatively, D is TRBD2 (6 bases). The CDR3 covers 13 residues. Germline V gives CDR1 SGDLS, CDR2 YYNGEE. The germline V and J ends were trimmed by 5 bases and 7 bases, with 12 bases remaining between them. CDR3 amino acids: CASRTGAVGELFF. The CDR3 nucleotides read TGTGCCAGCAGGACGGGAGCCGTCGGGGAGCTGTTTTTT.

This clonotype was seen repeatedly, ten times or more. The chain carries TRBV28 and TRBJ2-3, with D possibly matching TRBD2 (5 bases). Germline CDR1 reads MDHEN; CDR2 reads SYDVKM. Trimming cost V 4 bases and J 1 base, with 12 bases left between them. The CDR3 loop spans 15 amino acids. CDR3 in DNA: TGTGCCAGCAGTTCCCGGGGTAGCGGCACAGATACGCAGTATTTT. Translation: CASSSRGSGTDTQYF.

On this clonotype: As the CDR3 is not closed by the conserved phenylalanine or tryptophan, this likely results from a read error. The J gene is TRBJ1-1, the V gene TRBV14; no definite D call. Germline assignment: CDR1 SGHDN and CDR2 FVKESK. The CDR3 extends over 13 amino acids. Trimming shortened V by 4 bases and J by 4 bases, and 10 bases separated the two germline ends. DNA for the CDR3: TGTGCCAGCAGCCCAACATTGGTCACTGAAGCTTTCTTG. Its translation: CASSPTLVTEAFL.

The chain couples TRBV7-9 to TRBJ2-2, with 12 bases aligning to TRBD2. The CDR3 has 15 amino acids. Germline V lookup: CDR1 SEHNR, CDR2 FQNEAQ (reference sequence). Trimming took 5 bases from V and 5 from J; bases not matched to a gene: 3. In DNA form, the CDR3 reads TGTGCCAGCAGCCCTACTAGCGGGAGGACCGGGGAGCTGTTTTTT. It encodes CASSPTSGRTGELFF.

The chain carries TRBV5-1 and TRBJ1-3, with D perhaps TRBD1 (5 bases). From germline, CDR1 is SGHRS and CDR2 YFSETQ. V lost 2 bases and J 7 bases, leaving 7 bases between the germline ends. The CDR3 has 12 amino acids. CDR3 bases: TGCGCCAGCAGCTTAGGGGCGAACACCATATATTTT. This encodes CASSLGANTIYF.

V usage is TRBV9 and J usage is TRBJ1-5, with TRBD1 identical over 8 bases. The CDR3 is 16 residues long. After removal of 0 bases from V and 2 bases from J, the junction contained 4 bases not matched to a gene. CDR1 and CDR2 from the germline V gene are SGDLS and YYNGEE. CDR3 DNA: TGTGCCAGCAGCGTAGAGACAGGGGTGGGCAATCAGCCCCAGCATTTT. Its translation: CASSVETGVGNQPQHF.

The rearrangement joins TRBV25-1 to TRBJ2-3, with 10 bases that match TRBD1. Germline V gene sequence: CDR1 MGHDK, CDR2 SYGVNS. The J segment lost 3 bases and the V segment lost 4 bases, leaving 4 bases of the junction unmatched. The CDR3 runs to 15 residues. The CDR3 reads CASSGQGAGTDTQYF. The CDR3 DNA reads TGTGCCAGCAGTGGACAGGGGGCGGGTACAGATACGCAGTATTTT.